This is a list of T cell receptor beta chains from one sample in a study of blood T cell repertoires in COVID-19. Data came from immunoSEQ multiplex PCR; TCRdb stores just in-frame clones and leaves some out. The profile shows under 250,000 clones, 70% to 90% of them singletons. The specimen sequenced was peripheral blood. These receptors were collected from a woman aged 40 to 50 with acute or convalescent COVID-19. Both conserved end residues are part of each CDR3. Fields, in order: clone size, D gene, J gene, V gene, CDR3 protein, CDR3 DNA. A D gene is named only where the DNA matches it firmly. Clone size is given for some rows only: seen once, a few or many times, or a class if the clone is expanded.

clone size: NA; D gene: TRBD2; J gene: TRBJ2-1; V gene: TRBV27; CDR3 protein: CASSPGTSGGSNILNEQFF; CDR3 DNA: TGTGCCAGCAGTCCCGGGACTAGCGGGGGATCGAACATCTTGAATGAGCAGTTCTTC
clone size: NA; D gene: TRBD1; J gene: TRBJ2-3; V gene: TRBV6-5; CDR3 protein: CASVLRQGYTQYF; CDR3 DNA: TGTGCCAGCGTCTTAAGACAGGGTTATACGCAGTATTTT
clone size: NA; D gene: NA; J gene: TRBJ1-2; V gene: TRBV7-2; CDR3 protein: CASSPGGVQARYGYTF; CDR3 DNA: TGTGCCAGCAGCCCAGGCGGGGTACAGGCTAGATATGGCTACACCTTC
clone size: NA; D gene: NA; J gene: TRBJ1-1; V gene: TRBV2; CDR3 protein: CASTQALMNTEAFF; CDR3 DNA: TGTGCCAGCACCCAGGCCCTTATGAACACTGAAGCTTTCTTT
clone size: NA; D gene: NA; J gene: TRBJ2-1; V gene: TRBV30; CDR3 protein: CAWSSGHPINEQFF; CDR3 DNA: TGTGCCTGGAGTTCCGGACACCCAATCAATGAGCAGTTCTTC
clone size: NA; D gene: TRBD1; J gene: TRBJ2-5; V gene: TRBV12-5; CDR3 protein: CASVLTGQGETQYF; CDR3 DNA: TGTGCTAGTGTTTTAACGGGACAGGGAGAGACCCAGTACTTC
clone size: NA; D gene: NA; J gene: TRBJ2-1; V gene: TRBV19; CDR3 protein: CASSVLDSRNEQFF; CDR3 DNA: TGTGCCAGTAGTGTTTTGGACAGTCGCAATGAGCAGTTCTTC
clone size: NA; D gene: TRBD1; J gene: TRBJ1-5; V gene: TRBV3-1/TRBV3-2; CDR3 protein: CASSLGQGSQPQHF; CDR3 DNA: TGTGCCAGCAGCCTAGGACAGGGTAGCCAGCCCCAGCATTTT
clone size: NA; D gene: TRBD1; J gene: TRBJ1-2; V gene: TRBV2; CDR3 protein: CASLRQGAEGYTF; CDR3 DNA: TGTGCCAGCCTGAGACAGGGGGCGGAAGGCTACACCTTC
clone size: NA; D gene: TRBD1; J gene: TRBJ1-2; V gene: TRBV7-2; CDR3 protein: CASSQQGIANYGYTF; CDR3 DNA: TGTGCCAGCAGCCAACAGGGGATAGCTAACTATGGCTACACCTTC
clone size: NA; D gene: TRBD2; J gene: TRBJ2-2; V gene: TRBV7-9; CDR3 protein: CASSWHLAGGLFGGELFF; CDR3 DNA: TGTGCCAGCAGCTGGCATCTAGCGGGGGGCCTCTTCGGCGGGGAGCTGTTTTTT
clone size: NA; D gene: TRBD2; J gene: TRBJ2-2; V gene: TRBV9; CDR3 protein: CASSVGQRGGRYTGELFF; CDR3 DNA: TGTGCCAGCAGCGTAGGGCAGCGGGGGGGCCGATACACCGGGGAGCTGTTTTTT
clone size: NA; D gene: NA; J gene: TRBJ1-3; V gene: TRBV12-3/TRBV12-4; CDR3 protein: CASVVPSGNTIYF; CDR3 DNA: TGTGCCAGCGTAGTACCCTCTGGAAACACCATATATTTT
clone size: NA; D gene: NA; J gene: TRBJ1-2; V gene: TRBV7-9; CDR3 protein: CASSLVGFSSGGGYTF; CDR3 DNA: TGTGCCAGCAGCTTAGTAGGGTTTTCGAGTGGAGGAGGCTACACCTTC
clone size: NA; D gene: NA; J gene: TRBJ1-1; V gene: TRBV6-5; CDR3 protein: CASRSHDLNTEAFF; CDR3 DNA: TGTGCCAGCAGGTCACACGACTTGAACACTGAAGCTTTCTTT
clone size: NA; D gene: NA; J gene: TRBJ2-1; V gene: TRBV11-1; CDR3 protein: CASSLPGSSYNEQFF; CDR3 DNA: TGTGCCAGCAGCCTTCCGGGGTCCTCCTACAATGAGCAGTTCTTC
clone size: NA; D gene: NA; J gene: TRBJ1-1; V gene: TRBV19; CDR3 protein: CASSIQGPPEAFF; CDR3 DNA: TGTGCCAGTAGTATCCAGGGGCCGCCTGAAGCTTTCTTT
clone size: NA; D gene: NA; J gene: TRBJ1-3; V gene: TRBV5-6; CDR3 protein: CASRSHGLGNTIYF; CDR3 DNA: TGTGCCAGCAGGTCACACGGACTAGGAAACACCATATATTTT
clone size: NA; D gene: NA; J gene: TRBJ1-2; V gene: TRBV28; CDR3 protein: CASSLPGAPYGYTF; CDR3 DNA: TGTGCCAGCAGTTTACCAGGGGCCCCCTATGGCTACACCTTC
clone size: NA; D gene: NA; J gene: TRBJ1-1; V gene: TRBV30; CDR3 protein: CAWWTPANTEAFF; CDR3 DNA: TGTGCCTGGTGGACTCCCGCGAACACTGAAGCTTTCTTT
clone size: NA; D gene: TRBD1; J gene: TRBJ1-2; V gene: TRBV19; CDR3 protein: CASTSGGVGYGYTF; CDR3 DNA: TGTGCCAGTACTTCAGGGGGCGTGGGCTATGGCTACACCTTC
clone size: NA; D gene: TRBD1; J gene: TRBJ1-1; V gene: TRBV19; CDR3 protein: CASSSGTVINTEAFF; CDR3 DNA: TGTGCCAGTAGTTCCGGGACAGTTATTAACACTGAAGCTTTCTTT
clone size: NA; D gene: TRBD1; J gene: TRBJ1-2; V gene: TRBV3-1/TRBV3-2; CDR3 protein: CASSHGQGIGYTF; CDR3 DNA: TGTGCCAGCAGCCATGGACAGGGTATTGGCTACACCTTC
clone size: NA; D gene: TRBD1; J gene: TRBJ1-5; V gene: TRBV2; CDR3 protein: CASSADLGQGHQPQHF; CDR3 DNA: TGTGCCAGCAGCGCCGATCTGGGACAGGGGCACCAGCCCCAGCATTTT
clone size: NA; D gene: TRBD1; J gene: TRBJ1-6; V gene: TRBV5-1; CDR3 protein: CASSEGQRNSPLHF; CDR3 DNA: TGCGCCAGCAGCGAGGGACAGCGGAATTCACCCCTCCACTTT
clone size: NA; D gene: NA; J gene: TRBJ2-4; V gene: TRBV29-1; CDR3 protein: CSVEGGAQGGEGIQYF; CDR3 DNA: TGCAGCGTTGAAGGAGGGGCCCAGGGGGGAGAGGGCATTCAGTACTTC
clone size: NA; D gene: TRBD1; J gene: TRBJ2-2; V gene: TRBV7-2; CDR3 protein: CASSLARGRGRIGELFF; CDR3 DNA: TGTGCCAGCAGCTTAGCGCGGGGCAGGGGGCGGATCGGGGAGCTGTTTTTT
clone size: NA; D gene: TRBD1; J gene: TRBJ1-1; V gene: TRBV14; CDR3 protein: CASSQETGTTEAFF; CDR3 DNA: TGTGCCAGCAGCCAAGAGACAGGGACCACTGAAGCTTTCTTT
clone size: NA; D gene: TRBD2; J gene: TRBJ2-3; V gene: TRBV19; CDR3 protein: CASSPLAGAGDTQYF; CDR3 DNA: TGTGCCAGTAGTCCATTAGCGGGGGCCGGGGATACGCAGTATTTT
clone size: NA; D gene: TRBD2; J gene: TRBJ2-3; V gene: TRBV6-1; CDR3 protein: CASSEGGTTNTQYF; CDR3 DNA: TGTGCCAGCAGTGAAGGCGGGACTACAAACACGCAGTATTTT
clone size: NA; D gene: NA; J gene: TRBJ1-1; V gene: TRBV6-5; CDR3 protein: CASRYSGGTEAFF; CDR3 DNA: TGTGCCAGCAGATACTCCGGGGGGACTGAAGCTTTCTTT
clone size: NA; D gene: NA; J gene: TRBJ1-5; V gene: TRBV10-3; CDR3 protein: CAISGRAGEQPQHF; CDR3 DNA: TGTGCCATCAGTGGGCGGGCCGGGGAACAGCCCCAGCATTTT
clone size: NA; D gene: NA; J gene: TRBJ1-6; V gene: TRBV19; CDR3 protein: CASSIGSRGSNSPLHF; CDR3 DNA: TGTGCCAGTAGTATAGGCTCGCGGGGTAGTAATTCACCCCTCCACTTT
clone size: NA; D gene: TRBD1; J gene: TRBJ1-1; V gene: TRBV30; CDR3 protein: CAWNSDRGSFNFQAFF; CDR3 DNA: TGTGCCTGGAACTCAGACAGGGGGTCCTTTAATTTTCAAGCTTTCTTT
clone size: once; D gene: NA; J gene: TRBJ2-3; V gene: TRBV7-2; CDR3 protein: CASSLSNTQYF; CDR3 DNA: TGTGCCAGCAGCTTATCCAATACGCAGTATTTT
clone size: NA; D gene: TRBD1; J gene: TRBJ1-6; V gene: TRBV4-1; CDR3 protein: CASSQPYRDRGDNSPLHF; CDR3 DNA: TGCGCCAGCAGCCAACCATACCGGGACAGGGGCGATAATTCACCCCTCCACTTT
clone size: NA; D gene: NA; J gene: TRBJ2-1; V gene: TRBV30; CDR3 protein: CAWSLRLNNEQFF; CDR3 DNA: TGTGCCTGGAGTCTTAGACTTAACAATGAGCAGTTCTTC
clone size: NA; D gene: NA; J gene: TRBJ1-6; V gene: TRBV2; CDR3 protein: CASSGGPNSPLHF; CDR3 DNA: TGTGCCAGCAGCGGAGGGCCGAATTCACCCCTCCACTTT
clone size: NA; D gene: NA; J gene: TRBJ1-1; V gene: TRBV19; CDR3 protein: CASSIRNAEAFF; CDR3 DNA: TGTGCCAGTAGTATCAGGAACGCTGAAGCTTTCTTT
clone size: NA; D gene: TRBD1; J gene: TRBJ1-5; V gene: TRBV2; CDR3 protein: CASSGTGANQPQHF; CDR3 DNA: TGTGCCAGCAGTGGGACAGGCGCAAATCAGCCCCAGCATTTT
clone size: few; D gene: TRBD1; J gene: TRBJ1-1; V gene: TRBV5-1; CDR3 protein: CASSPGTGVGTEAFF; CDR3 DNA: TGCGCCAGCAGCCCGGGGACAGGGGTGGGCACTGAAGCTTTCTTT
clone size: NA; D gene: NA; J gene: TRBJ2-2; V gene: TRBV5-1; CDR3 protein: CASSLDTYTGELFF; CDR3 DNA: TGCGCCAGCAGCCTGGACACCTACACCGGGGAGCTGTTTTTT
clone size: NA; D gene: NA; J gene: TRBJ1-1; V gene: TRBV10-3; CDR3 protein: CAISPTSDTEAFF; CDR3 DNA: TGTGCCATCAGCCCCACTAGTGACACTGAAGCTTTCTTT
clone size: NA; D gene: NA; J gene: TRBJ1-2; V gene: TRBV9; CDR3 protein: CASSLGALLNYGYTF; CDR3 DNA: TGTGCCAGCAGCCTGGGGGCCCTCCTTAACTATGGCTACACCTTC
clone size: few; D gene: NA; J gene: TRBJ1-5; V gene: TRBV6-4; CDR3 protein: CASSPGGQGGQPQHF; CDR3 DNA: TGTGCCAGCAGTCCGGGGGGTCAGGGCGGTCAGCCCCAGCATTTT
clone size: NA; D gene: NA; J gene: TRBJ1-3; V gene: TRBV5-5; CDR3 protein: CASSLDVGAGNTIYF; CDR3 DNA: TGTGCCAGCAGCTTGGACGTAGGGGCTGGAAACACCATATATTTT